The present T cell receptor (beta chain) was sequenced within a study of cytomegalovirus exposure and HLA in healthy donors. Overall study findings and caveats: Per published reports, the classifier diagnosed cytomegalovirus status with high specificity and sensitivity. Among TCR sequences, most were rare, though some public TCRs appeared in many donors. A later analysis found first-cohort TCR clusters tended to co-occur in the 90 to 150 validation repertoires. In vitro work confirmed that a few CMV-associated chains recognize CMV antigens.

Profiled with immunoSEQ multiplex PCR; TCRdb holds only in-frame clones, not every one. The sample shows 150,000 to 200,000 clones, 85% of them seen only once. As regards this clone: Its antigen is not identified.

CDR3 length: 13 residues. The germline V gene encodes CDR1 SEHNR and CDR2 FQNEAQ (reference sequence). V dropped 3 bases and J dropped 2; count of bases not matched to a gene: 1. This receptor was taken from a man aged 18-30 years in good health and CMV-seropositive. V gene TRBV7-9 combines with J gene TRBJ2-7, with 7 bases that match TRBD1. Sequencing was carried out using PBMCs. Here the CDR3 DNA reads TGTGCCAGCAGCTTCGACAGGGCCTACGAGCAGTACTTC. Protein product: CASSFDRAYEQYF. The variable domain in full, with the rest retrieved from reference TRBV7-9 and TRBJ2-7, is DTGVSQNPRHKITKRGQNVTFRCDPISEHNRLYWYRQTLGQGPEFLTYFQNEAQLEKSRLLSDRFSAERPKGSFSTLEIQRTEQGDSAMYLCASSFDRAYEQYFGPGTRLTVT.